This T cell receptor beta chain was sequenced for a study of T cell responses to AZD1222 COVID-19 vaccine. Points from the study as a whole: Dominant at 160-218 and 743-854, vaccine-associated CD4 TCRs also spanned spike. Baseline seropositives among AZD1222 recipients totaled only 6 or 7. Per reports, nearly half of all spike-specific TCRs target regions that are unmutated in variants.

To note about this clone: As yet, its antigen is unknown. Other DNA variants within this sample encode the same CDR3.

Trimming took off 1 base at V and 4 bases at J, with 4 bases between the two ends. CDR3 size: 13 residues. Assay: immunoSEQ multiplex PCR; the TCRdb copy retains only in-frame clones and omits some. The data hold roughly 70,000 clones, with 70% to 80% observed a single time. The sample was peripheral blood, taken on day 0 of MenACWY control vaccination. This clonotype originated in an adult in good health. The rearrangement joins TRBV12-3 or TRBV12-4 to TRBJ2-2; D call uncertain. In DNA, the CDR3 is TGTGCCAGCAGTTTAGGGCTCACCGGGGAGCTGTTTTTT. Residues: CASSLGLTGELFF.